The 25 T cell receptor beta chains presented below share a single source sample, sequenced in a study of cytomegalovirus exposure and HLA in healthy donors. The primer mix had 60 Vbeta and 13 Jbeta primers. Sequencing was performed with immunoSEQ multiplex PCR; in TCRdb, only in-frame clones are kept and a portion is missing. The sample data list some 30,000 clones. The sequenced sample consisted of PBMCs. The receptors originated from a woman in her thirties or forties in good health and CMV-seropositive.

The genes are TRBV7-9 and TRBJ2-7, with TRBD2 matching 11 bases. The CDR3 has 13 residues. Germline trimming cut 5 bases from V and 5 bases from J; bases unmatched to any gene: 2. The V gene's germline CDR1 is SEHNR and CDR2 FQNEAQ (reference sequence). The chain's CDR3 is CASSPSGRHEQYF. The CDR3, as DNA: TGTGCCAGCAGCCCTAGCGGGAGGCACGAGCAGTACTTC.

A remark on this clone: The junction shows a germline mismatch at one end, possibly a read error. The chain employs TRBV14 and TRBJ1-1; possibly TRBD1 for D (5 bases). Germline V gene data show CDR1 as SGHDN and CDR2 as FVKESK. This CDR3 is 14 amino acids long. The CDR3 sequence: CASSQALGATEDFF. CDR3 DNA: TGTGCCAGCAGCCAAGCTTTAGGGGCCACTGAAGATTTCTTT. The full variable domain, its missing parts supplied by reference TRBV14 and TRBJ1-1, is EAGVTQFPSHSVIEKGQTVTLRCDPISGHDNLYWYRRVMGKEIKFLLHFVKESKQDESGMPNNRFLAERTGGTYSTLKVQPAELEDSGVYFCASSQALGATEDFFGQGTRLTVV.

This sequence joins TRBV18 and TRBJ2-7; D is unclear. CDR3 size: 12 residues. Germline CDR1 reads KGHSH; CDR2 reads LQKENI. V shed 2 bases and J shed 2 bases, with 4 bases lying between them. The DNA for the CDR3 is TGTGCCAGCTCACCAGCGGCCTACGAGCAGTACTTC. Protein product: CASSPAAYEQYF.

V is TRBV19 and J is TRBJ2-7; tentative D call: TRBD1 (6 bases). Trimming cost V 6 bases and J 2 bases, with 17 bases left between them. Germline V gene data show CDR1 as LNHDA and CDR2 as SQIVND (reference sequence). This CDR3 has 15 residues. For the CDR3, the DNA is TGTGCCAGTAGCCCAGGACCAGGGGTCCCCTACGAGCAGTACTTC. This sequence encodes CASSPGPGVPYEQYF.

This chain uses TRBV6-5 with TRBJ1-5, with 11 positions matching TRBD1. The CDR3 loop spans 15 amino acids. V lost 6 bases and J lost 6; bases outside the gene matches: 7. Germline CDR1 is MNHEY and CDR2 is SVGAGI. The CDR3 here is CASSPGQGAGQPQHF. In DNA, the CDR3 is TGTGCCAGCAGCCCCGGACAGGGGGCCGGTCAGCCCCAGCATTTT.

The chain uses TRBV7-3 and TRBJ2-3; 8 nucleotides line up with TRBD1. Germline trimming cut 4 bases from V and 3 bases from J; bases unmatched to any gene: 9. From germline, CDR1 is SGHTA and CDR2 FQGTGA. The CDR3 has 16 amino acids. CDR3 sequence reads: CASSSQGARETDTQYF. The CDR3 DNA reads as TGTGCCAGCAGCTCGCAGGGGGCGCGAGAAACAGATACGCAGTATTTT. The entire variable domain, with the rest obtained from reference TRBV7-3 and TRBJ2-3, is as follows: GAGVSQTPSNKVTEKGKYVELRCDPISGHTALYWYRQSLGQGPEFLIYFQGTGAADDSGLPNDRFFAVRPEGSVSTLKIQRTERGDSAVYLCASSSQGARETDTQYFGPGTRLTVL.

The chain carries TRBV6-6 and TRBJ1-5; D remains unclear. The CDR3 runs 14 residues. V lost 8 bases, J lost 0 bases, and 11 bases lay in between. Germline CDR1 and CDR2: MNHNY and SVGAGI (reference sequence). DNA for the CDR3: TGTGCCAGCGCGTGGAGCCTTAGCAATCAGCCCCAGCATTTT. Encoded protein: CASAWSLSNQPQHF.

This chain connects TRBV18 to TRBJ2-7; possibly TRBD2 for D (5 bases). CDR3 size: 15 residues. The germline gives CDR1 KGHSH, CDR2 LQKENI. Trimming removed 2 bases at V and 2 bases at J, with 13 bases between. CDR3 protein: CASSPRTGSPYEQYF. CDR3 DNA sequence: TGTGCCAGCTCACCAAGGACGGGATCCCCCTACGAGCAGTACTTC.

The chain joins TRBV11-3 to TRBJ2-7, with TRBD1 matching 7 bases. With 5 bases clipped from V and 5 bases from J, the junction kept 6 bases outside the gene matches. CDR3 length equals 13 residues. Germline V gives CDR1 SGHNT, CDR2 YENEEA. The CDR3 sequence: CASSRQGSHEQYF. The CDR3 nucleotides are TGTGCCAGCAGCAGACAGGGTTCCCACGAGCAGTACTTC.

The gene calls are TRBV6-6 and TRBJ2-7, with D maybe TRBD1 (6 bases). CDR1 is MNHNY and CDR2 is SVGAGI in the germline V gene (reference sequence). The V end lost 6 bases, the J end lost 3 bases, and 12 bases lay between the germline ends. This CDR3 has 13 amino acids. The CDR3 is CASRYGQYYEQYF. The CDR3 DNA sequence: TGTGCCAGCAGGTACGGACAGTACTACGAGCAGTACTTC.

V is TRBV18 and J is TRBJ2-7, with TRBD2 matching 10 bases. CDR1 and CDR2 (germline): KGHSH, LQKENI. V lost 4 bases to trimming and J lost 3 bases; unmatched junction nucleotides: 9. The CDR3 has 16 residues. The CDR3 is CASSRLGAGGLYEQYF. In DNA form, the CDR3 reads TGTGCCAGCTCACGACTCGGAGCGGGAGGGCTCTACGAGCAGTACTTC. Filled out from reference TRBV18 and TRBJ2-7, the complete variable domain reads NAGVMQNPRHLVRRRGQEARLRCSPMKGHSHVYWYRQLPEEGLKFMVYLQKENIIDESGMPKERFSAEFPKEGPSILRIQQVVRGDSAAYFCASSRLGAGGLYEQYFGPGTRLTVT.

The chain has TRBV11-2 and TRBJ2-7; 7 nucleotides line up with TRBD2. This CDR3 is built from 15 residues. Per the germline V gene, CDR1 is SGHAT and CDR2 is FQNNGV. V dropped 5 bases and J dropped 4; count of bases not matched to a gene: 11. The CDR3 DNA reads TGTGCCAGCAGCCTAGGCGCGGGAGACCAATACGAGCAGTACTTC. It is translated as CASSLGAGDQYEQYF.

As DNA, the CDR3 is TGTGCCAGTGGGACTAGCGGGAGAAGGGCAGATACGCAGTATTTT. Protein sequence: CASGTSGRRADTQYF. The V and J genes are TRBV19 and TRBJ2-3, with 14 bases aligning to TRBD2. The CDR3 has 15 residues. Trimming removed 8 bases from V and 4 bases from J; junction bases left unmatched: 5. Germline lookup yields CDR1 LNHDA and CDR2 SQIVND (reference sequence).

The chain carries TRBV7-8 and TRBJ2-7; weak D call: TRBD1 (6 bases). Germline values: CDR1 SGHVS, CDR2 FQNEAQ. This CDR3 contains 16 residues. The V and J ends lost 3 bases and 6 bases respectively, with 21 bases between them. The CDR3 reads CASSFGVQGSSSEQYF. The CDR3 DNA follows: TGTGCCAGCAGCTTTGGTGTCCAGGGGTCTTCGAGCGAGCAGTACTTC.

This chain connects TRBV29-1 to TRBJ2-3; D possibly corresponds to TRBD1 (6 bases). The CDR3 is 15 amino acids. V was shortened by 1 base and J by 0 bases, with 11 bases between the two germline ends. CDR1 SQVTM and CDR2 ANQGSEA come from the germline V gene. The CDR3 sequence: CSVEGTDTSTDTQYF. Written as DNA, the CDR3 is TGCAGCGTTGAAGGGACAGACACTAGCACAGATACGCAGTATTTT.

The chain has TRBV6-6 and TRBJ2-7; D is undetermined. The V gene lost 2 bases and the J gene lost 6 bases, with 5 bases spanning the gap. The CDR3 loop spans 11 amino acids. Per germline, CDR1 MNHNY and CDR2 SVGAGI (reference sequence). CDR3 loop: CASSYQVEQYF. CDR3 bases: TGTGCCAGCAGTTACCAGGTCGAGCAGTACTTC.

This chain connects TRBV15 to TRBJ2-2; the D gene is possibly TRBD2 (5 bases). Germline V gives CDR1 LNHNV, CDR2 YYDKDF (reference sequence). Trimming took 0 bases from V and 2 from J, leaving 7 bases between them. This CDR3 has 15 amino acids. The CDR3 nucleotides read TGTGCCACCAGCAGAGATGGACTCAACACCGGGGAGCTGTTTTTT. Encoded protein: CATSRDGLNTGELFF.

The DNA for the CDR3 is TGTGCCAGCTCACTGGGACAGGGACGCTCCTACAATGAGCAGTTCTTC. Amino acids: CASSLGQGRSYNEQFF. J is TRBJ2-1 and V is TRBV18; 9 bases agree with TRBD1. The CDR3 has 16 amino acids. Germline V gives CDR1 KGHSH, CDR2 LQKENI. Trimming took 4 bases from V and 0 from J; bases not matched to a gene: 4.

Comment on this clone: The sample carries other DNA sequences with the same CDR3. The chain joins TRBV30 to TRBJ1-5; the D gene is possibly TRBD1 (6 bases). Germline V gene data show CDR1 as GTSNPN and CDR2 as SVGIG (reference sequence). This CDR3 region has 13 residues. Trimming took 2 bases from V and 5 from J, leaving 10 bases between them. This CDR3 reads CAWSPRQDQPQHF. CDR3 coding DNA: TGTGCCTGGAGTCCAAGACAGGATCAGCCCCAGCATTTT.

The rearrangement uses TRBV29-1 and TRBJ2-7, with a tentative D call TRBD2 (5 bases). CDR3 size: 11 residues. The V end lost 5 bases, the J end lost 6 bases, and 11 bases lay between the germline ends. CDR1 is SQVTM, CDR2 ANQGSEA, per germline. This chain's CDR3 is CSVRSGVEQYF. In nucleotides, the CDR3 is TGCAGCGTTAGATCCGGGGTCGAGCAGTACTTC.

The chain joins TRBV4-2 to TRBJ2-3, with 14 bases lining up with TRBD2. Germline V lookup: CDR1 LGHNA, CDR2 YNFKEQ. There are 16 residues in the CDR3. The junction had 6 bases not matched to a gene; V was cut back by 4 bases and J by 6 bases. The CDR3: CASSPGLAGESDTQYF. The CDR3 nucleotides read TGTGCCAGCAGCCCGGGACTAGCGGGAGAATCGGATACGCAGTATTTT.

The rearrangement uses TRBV27 and TRBJ1-4, with 7 bases lining up with TRBD1. This CDR3 contains 14 residues. The germline V gene encodes CDR1 MNHEY and CDR2 SMNVEV (reference sequence). V dropped 6 bases and J dropped 6; count of bases not matched to a gene: 7. For the CDR3, the DNA is TGTGCCAGCAGCTGGGACAGATCCCATGAAAAACTGTTTTTT. Translated: CASSWDRSHEKLFF.

The chain is built from TRBV7-6 and TRBJ2-5; D is uncertain. Germline values: CDR1 SGHVS, CDR2 FNYEAQ. There are 12 residues in the CDR3. V was shortened by 2 bases and J by 7 bases, with 8 bases between the two germline ends. CDR3 region: CASSLHSGTQYF. The CDR3 DNA reads as TGTGCCAGCAGCTTACATTCGGGGACCCAGTACTTC. The entire variable domain, with the rest obtained from reference TRBV7-6 and TRBJ2-5, is as follows: GAGVSQSPRYKVTKRGQDVALRCDPISGHVSLYWYRQALGQGPEFLTYFNYEAQQDKSGLPNDRFSAERPEGSISTLTIQRTEQRDSAMYRCASSLHSGTQYFGPGTRLLVL.

The chain recombines TRBV7-2 with TRBJ2-7, with D unresolved. CDR1 and CDR2 from the germline V gene are SGHTA and FQGNSA. Trimming cost V 5 bases and J 0 bases, with 11 bases left between them. The CDR3 totals 14 residues. The CDR3: CASSPRRTSYEQYF. The CDR3 DNA sequence: TGTGCCAGCAGCCCGAGGCGTACCTCCTACGAGCAGTACTTC.

Details on this clone: Sequence at one end of the junction differs from germline and may be a read error. This chain links TRBV28 with TRBJ2-1; D remains unclear. This CDR3 is 15 amino acids long. The V gene's germline CDR1 is MDHEN and CDR2 SYDVKM. CDR3 loop: CASSYALSSDNEQFF. The CDR3 DNA reads TGTGCCAGCAGTTATGCGCTGAGCTCCGACAATGAGCAGTTCTTC.